This T cell receptor beta chain was recorded in a study of blood T cells in healthy people across ages. Study-wide findings and caveats: Long-lived donors exceeded aged donors in naive CD4+ cells and diversity. What prevented conclusive comparison of naive and antigen-experienced cells was that PBMCs were unsorted.

With respect to this clonotype: Its target is unknown.

The second PCR ran roughly 6 to 11 cycles with a sample-barcoded 5' primer and J-beta primers. TCRdb re-analysed the 5' RACE reads in MiXCR, keeping a single row per CDR3 protein. Here the sample spans roughly 1.5 million distinct CDR3 sequences, 42% being singletons. The material sequenced was blood. This clonotype originated in a woman aged 18-35 years in good health.

The CDR3 region is CASSGSDRPLYGYTF. In nucleotides, the CDR3 is TGTGCCAGCAGTGGATCCGACAGGCCCCTCTATGGCTACACCTTC. This chain links TRBV12-3 or TRBV12-4 with TRBJ1-2; D may be TRBD1 (6 bases). This CDR3 spans 15 amino acids. Trimming cost V 5 bases and J 4 bases, with 17 bases left between them.